The sequence of this T cell receptor (beta chain) was determined in a study of T cells in Graves' hyperthyroidism and ophthalmopathy. This clonotype occurred a few times. RNA transcripts served as the template for amplifying TCR beta CDR3 regions. First-round RT-PCR with HTBI primers amplified the TCR CDR3 region. TCRdb analysed the multiplex PCR reads with MiXCR anew, one entry per CDR3 protein. The sample consists of 350,000 to 400,000 distinct CDR3 sequences, 15% of them appearing once. CDR1 and CDR2 (germline): SGHAT, FQNNGV. The CDR3 runs 15 residues. V was cut by 0 bases and J by 3 bases, with 9 bases left in between.

The gene calls are TRBV11-2 and TRBJ2-1, with no clear D. What was sequenced was blood. This TCR was recovered from a woman aged 25 to 39 with Graves' hyperthyroidism. CDR3 in DNA: TGTGCCAGCAGCTTAGAGGGGAACTACTACAATGAGCAGTTCTTC. Protein: CASSLEGNYYNEQFF. The full variable domain, its missing parts supplied by reference TRBV11-2 and TRBJ2-1, is EAGVAQSPRYKIIEKRQSVAFWCNPISGHATLYWYQQILGQGPKLLIQFQNNGVVDDSQLPKDRFSAERLKGVDSTLKIQPAKLEDSAVYLCASSLEGNYYNEQFFGPGTRLTVL.